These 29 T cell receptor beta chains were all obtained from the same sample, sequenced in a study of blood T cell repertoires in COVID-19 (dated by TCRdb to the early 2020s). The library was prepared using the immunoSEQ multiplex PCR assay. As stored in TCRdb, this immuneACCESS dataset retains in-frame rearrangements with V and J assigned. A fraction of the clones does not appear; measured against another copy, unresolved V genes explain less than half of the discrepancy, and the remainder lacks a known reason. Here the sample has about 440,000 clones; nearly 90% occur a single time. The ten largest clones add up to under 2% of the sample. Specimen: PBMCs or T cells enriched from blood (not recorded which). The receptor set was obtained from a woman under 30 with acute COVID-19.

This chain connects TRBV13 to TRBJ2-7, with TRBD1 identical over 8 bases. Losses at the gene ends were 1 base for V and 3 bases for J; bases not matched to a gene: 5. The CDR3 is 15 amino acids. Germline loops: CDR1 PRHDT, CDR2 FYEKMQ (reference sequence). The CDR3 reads CASSLDGTGYYEQYF. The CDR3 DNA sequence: TGTGCCAGCAGCTTAGACGGGACAGGATACTACGAGCAGTACTTC. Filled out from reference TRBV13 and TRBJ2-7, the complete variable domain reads AAGVIQSPRHLIKEKRETATLKCYPIPRHDTVYWYQQGPGQDPQFLISFYEKMQSDKGSIPDRFSAQQFSDYHSELNMSSLELGDSALYFCASSLDGTGYYEQYFGPGTRLTVT.

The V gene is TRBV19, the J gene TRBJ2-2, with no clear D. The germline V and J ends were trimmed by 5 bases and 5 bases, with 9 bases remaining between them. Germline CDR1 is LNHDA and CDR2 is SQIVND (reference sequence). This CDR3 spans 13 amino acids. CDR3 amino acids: CASSATLTGELFF. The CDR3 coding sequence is TGTGCCAGTAGTGCCACCCTAACCGGGGAGCTGTTTTTT.

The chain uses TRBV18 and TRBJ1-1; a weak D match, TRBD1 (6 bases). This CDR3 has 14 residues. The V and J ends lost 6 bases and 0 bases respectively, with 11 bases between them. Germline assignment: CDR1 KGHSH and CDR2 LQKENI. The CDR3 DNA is TGTGCCAGCTCTGTACAGGGTCTGAACACTGAAGCTTTCTTT. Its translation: CASSVQGLNTEAFF.

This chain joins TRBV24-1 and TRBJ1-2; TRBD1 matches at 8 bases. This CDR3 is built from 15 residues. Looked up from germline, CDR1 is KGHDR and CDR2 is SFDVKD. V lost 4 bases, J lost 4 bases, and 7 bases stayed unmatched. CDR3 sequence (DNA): TGTGCCACCAGTGACCACGGACAGGGCATCTATGGCTACACCTTC. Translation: CATSDHGQGIYGYTF.

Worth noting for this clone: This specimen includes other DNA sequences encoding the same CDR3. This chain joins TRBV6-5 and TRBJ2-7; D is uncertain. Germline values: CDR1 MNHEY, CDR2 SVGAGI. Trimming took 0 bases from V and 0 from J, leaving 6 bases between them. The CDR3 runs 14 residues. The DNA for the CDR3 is TGTGCCAGCAGTTACTCGGCAGGCTCCTACGAGCAGTACTTC. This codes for CASSYSAGSYEQYF.

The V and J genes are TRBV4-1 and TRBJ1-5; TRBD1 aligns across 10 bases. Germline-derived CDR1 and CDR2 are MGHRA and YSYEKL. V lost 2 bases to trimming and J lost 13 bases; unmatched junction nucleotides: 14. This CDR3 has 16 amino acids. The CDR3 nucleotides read TGCGCCAGCAGCCAAATCCGTGGACAGGGGGGAGAACAGCAGCATTTT. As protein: CASSQIRGQGGEQQHF.

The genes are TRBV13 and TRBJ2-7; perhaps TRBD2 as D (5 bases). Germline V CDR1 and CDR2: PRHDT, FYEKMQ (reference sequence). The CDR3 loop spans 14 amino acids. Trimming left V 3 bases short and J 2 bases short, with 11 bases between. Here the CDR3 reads CASSFPLAPYEQYF. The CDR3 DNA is TGTGCCAGCAGCTTCCCCCTAGCCCCCTACGAGCAGTACTTC.

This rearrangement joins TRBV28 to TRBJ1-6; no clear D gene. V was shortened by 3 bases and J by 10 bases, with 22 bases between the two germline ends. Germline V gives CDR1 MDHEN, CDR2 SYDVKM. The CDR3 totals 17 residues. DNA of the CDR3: TGTGCCAGCAGTTTCCCCCCGGGTTCACTAAGGAACTCACCCCTCCACTTT. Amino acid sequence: CASSFPPGSLRNSPLHF.

CDR3 DNA sequence: TGTGCCAGCAGCTTAATCCGGGACACCTACGAGCAGTACTTC. It yields the protein CASSLIRDTYEQYF. The chain links TRBV7-2 to TRBJ2-7; D may be TRBD1 (6 bases). Deletions cut 2 bases from V and 2 bases from J, with 10 bases between. The CDR3 contains 14 residues. Germline loops: CDR1 SGHTA, CDR2 FQGNSA.

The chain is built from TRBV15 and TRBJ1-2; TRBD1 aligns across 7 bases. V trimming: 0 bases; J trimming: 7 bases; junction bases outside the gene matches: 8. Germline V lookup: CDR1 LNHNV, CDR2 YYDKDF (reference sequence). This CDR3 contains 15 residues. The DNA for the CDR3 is TGTGCCACCAGCAGAGAGGAGGGGGCGGGTAGTGGCTACACCTTC. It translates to CATSREEGAGSGYTF.

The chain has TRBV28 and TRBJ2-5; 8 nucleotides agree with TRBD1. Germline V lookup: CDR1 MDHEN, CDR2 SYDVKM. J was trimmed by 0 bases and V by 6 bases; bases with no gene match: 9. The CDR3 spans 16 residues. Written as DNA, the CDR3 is TGTGCCAGCAGCTACCCGGGACAGGCGCACCAAGAGACCCAGTACTTC. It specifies CASSYPGQAHQETQYF.

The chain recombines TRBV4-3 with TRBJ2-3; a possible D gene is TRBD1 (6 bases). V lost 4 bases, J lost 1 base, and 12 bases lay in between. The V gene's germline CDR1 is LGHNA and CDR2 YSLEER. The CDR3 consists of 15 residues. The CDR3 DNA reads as TGCGCCAGCAGCCTACAGGGATCTGGCACAGATACGCAGTATTTT. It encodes CASSLQGSGTDTQYF.

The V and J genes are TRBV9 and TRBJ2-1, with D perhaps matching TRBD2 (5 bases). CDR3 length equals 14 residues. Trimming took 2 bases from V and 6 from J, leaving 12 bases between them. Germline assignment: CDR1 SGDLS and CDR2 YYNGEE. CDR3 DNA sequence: TGTGCCAGCAGCGTCGGTAGCGAACCCAATGAGCAGTTCTTC. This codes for CASSVGSEPNEQFF.

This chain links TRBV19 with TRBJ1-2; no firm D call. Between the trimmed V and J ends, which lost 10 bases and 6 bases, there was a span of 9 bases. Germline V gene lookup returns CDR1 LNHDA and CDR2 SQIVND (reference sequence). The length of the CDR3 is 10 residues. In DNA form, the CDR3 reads TGTGCCACCGGACTGGATGGCTACACCTTC. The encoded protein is CATGLDGYTF.

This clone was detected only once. CDR3 residues: CASSDPQGRGTEAFF. CDR3 coding DNA: TGTGCCAGCAGCGACCCCCAGGGGAGAGGCACTGAAGCTTTCTTT. The genes are TRBV7-9 and TRBJ1-1; a weak D match, TRBD1 (6 bases). Per the germline V gene, CDR1 is SEHNR and CDR2 is FQNEAQ (reference sequence). CDR3 length: 15 amino acids. Trimming cost V 5 bases and J 4 bases, with 17 bases left between them.

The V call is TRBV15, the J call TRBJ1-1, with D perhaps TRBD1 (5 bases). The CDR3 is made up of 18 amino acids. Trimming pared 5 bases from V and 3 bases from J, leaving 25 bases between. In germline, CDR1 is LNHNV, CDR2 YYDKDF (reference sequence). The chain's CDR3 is CATSHQGLRIWMDTEAFF. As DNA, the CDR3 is TGTGCCACCAGCCATCAGGGACTAAGAATATGGATGGACACTGAAGCTTTCTTT.

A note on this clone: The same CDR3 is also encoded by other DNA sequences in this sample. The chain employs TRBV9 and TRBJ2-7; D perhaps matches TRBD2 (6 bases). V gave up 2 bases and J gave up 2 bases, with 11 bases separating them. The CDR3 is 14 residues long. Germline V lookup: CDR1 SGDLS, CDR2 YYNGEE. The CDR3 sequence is CASSVGTGTYEQYF. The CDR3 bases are TGTGCCAGCAGCGTCGGGACTGGAACCTACGAGCAGTACTTC.

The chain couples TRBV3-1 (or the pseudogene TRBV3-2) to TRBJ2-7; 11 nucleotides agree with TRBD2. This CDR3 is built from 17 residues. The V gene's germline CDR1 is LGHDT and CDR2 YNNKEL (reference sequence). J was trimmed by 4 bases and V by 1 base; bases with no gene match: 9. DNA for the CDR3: TGTGCCAGCAGCCAAGGTAGCGGGGGGGCCAGGAGGTACGAGCAGTACTTC. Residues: CASSQGSGGARRYEQYF.

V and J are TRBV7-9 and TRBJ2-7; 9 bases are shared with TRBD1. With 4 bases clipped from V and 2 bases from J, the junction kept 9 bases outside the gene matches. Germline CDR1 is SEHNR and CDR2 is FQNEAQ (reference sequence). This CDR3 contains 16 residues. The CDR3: CASSSPRDRETYEQYF. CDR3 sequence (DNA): TGTGCCAGCAGCTCTCCGCGGGACAGGGAGACCTACGAGCAGTACTTC.

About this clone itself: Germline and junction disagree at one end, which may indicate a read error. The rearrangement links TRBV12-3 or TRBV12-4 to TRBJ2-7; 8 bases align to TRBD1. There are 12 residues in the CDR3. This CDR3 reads CASSLAQGAVLF. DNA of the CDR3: TGTGCCAGCAGTTTGGCCCAGGGGGCTGTTCTCTTC.

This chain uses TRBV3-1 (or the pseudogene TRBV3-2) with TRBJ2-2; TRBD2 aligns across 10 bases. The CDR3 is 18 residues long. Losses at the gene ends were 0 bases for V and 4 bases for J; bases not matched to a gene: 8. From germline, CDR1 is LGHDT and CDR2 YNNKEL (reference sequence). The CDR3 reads CASSQDAAGGPSTGELFF. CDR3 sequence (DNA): TGTGCCAGCAGCCAAGACGCAGCGGGGGGGCCTAGCACCGGGGAGCTGTTTTTT.

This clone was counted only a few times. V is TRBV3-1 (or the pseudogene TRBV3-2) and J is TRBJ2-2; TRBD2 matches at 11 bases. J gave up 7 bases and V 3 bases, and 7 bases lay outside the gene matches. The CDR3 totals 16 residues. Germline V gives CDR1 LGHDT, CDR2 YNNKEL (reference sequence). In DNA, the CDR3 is TGTGCCAGCAGCCATAGACTAGCGGGGTTTAGCGGGGAGCTGTTTTTT. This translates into CASSHRLAGFSGELFF.

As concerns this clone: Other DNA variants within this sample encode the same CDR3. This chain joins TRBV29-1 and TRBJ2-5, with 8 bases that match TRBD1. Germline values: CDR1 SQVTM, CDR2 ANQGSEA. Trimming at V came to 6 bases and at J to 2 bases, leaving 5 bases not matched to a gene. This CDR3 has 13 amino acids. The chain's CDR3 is CSVLGQGQETQYF. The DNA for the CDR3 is TGCAGCGTCCTCGGACAGGGACAAGAGACCCAGTACTTC.

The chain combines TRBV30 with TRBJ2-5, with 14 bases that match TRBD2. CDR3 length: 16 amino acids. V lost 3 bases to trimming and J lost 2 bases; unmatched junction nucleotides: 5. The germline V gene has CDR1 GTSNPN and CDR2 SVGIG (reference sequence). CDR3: CAWSEGLAGEQETQYF. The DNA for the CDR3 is TGTGCCTGGAGCGAGGGACTAGCGGGAGAGCAAGAGACCCAGTACTTC.

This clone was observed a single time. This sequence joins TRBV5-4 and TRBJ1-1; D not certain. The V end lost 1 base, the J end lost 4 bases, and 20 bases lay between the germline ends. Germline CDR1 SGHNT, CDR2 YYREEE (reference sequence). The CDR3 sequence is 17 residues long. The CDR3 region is CASSLIFSGVEGTEAFF. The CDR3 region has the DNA TGTGCCAGCAGCTTGATATTTAGTGGGGTAGAGGGCACTGAAGCTTTCTTT.

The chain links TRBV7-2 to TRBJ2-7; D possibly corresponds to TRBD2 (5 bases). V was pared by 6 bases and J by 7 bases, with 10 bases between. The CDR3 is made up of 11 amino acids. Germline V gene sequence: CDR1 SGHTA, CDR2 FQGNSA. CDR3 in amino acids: CASSASGEQYF. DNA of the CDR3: TGTGCCAGCAGTGCCTCGGGAGAGCAGTACTTC.

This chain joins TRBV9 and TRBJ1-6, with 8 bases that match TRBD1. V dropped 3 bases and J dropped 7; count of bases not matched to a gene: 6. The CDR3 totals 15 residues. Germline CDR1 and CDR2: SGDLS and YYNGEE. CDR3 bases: TGTGCCAGCAGCGAGACAGGGGCTGGGAATTCACCCCTCCACTTT. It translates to CASSETGAGNSPLHF.

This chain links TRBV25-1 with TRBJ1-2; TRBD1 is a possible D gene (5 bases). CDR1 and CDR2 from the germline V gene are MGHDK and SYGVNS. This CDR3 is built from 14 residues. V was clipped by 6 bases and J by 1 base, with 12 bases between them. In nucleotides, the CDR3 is TGTGCCAGCAGAATAGACGGGGGTAACTATGGCTACACCTTC. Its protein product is CASRIDGGNYGYTF.

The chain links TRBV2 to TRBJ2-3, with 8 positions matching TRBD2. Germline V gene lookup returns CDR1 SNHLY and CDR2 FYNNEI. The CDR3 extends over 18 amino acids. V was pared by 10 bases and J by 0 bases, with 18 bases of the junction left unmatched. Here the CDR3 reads CAIDKLADAFSSTDTQYF. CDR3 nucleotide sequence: TGTGCCATTGATAAACTAGCGGATGCGTTCTCTAGCACAGATACGCAGTATTTT. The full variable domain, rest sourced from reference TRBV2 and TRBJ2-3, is EPEVTQTPSHQVTQMGQEVILRCVPISNHLYFYWYRQILGQKVEFLVSFYNNEISEKSEIFDDQFSVERPDGSNFTLKIRSTKLEDSAMYFCAIDKLADAFSSTDTQYFGPGTRLTVL.